One sample yielded the 9 T cell receptor beta chains listed below, sequenced in a study of blood T cell repertoires in COVID-19. Profiled with immunoSEQ multiplex PCR; TCRdb holds only in-frame clones, not every one. The sample lists tens of thousands of clones, roughly nine tenths occurring once. The sequenced sample consisted of peripheral blood. All receptors come from a human donor in a cohort sampled during active COVID-19.

The chain couples TRBV4-1 to TRBJ2-7, with D maybe TRBD1 (6 bases). Germline V gives CDR1 MGHRA, CDR2 YSYEKL. V lost 0 bases and J 2 bases, leaving 14 bases between the germline ends. The CDR3 runs 16 residues. This CDR3 reads CASSQDPAGAPYEQYF. In DNA, the CDR3 is TGCGCCAGCAGCCAAGATCCGGCAGGGGCTCCCTACGAGCAGTACTTC.

The J gene is TRBJ2-3, the V gene TRBV9; TRBD2 agrees at 7 bases. The germline V gene has CDR1 SGDLS and CDR2 YYNGEE. The V segment lost 0 bases and the J segment 0 bases; nucleotides outside the gene matches: 7. The CDR3 has 17 residues. CDR3 sequence reads: CASSVAPSGASTDTQYF. The CDR3 nucleotides read TGTGCCAGCAGCGTAGCACCGAGCGGGGCTAGCACAGATACGCAGTATTTT.

The chain uses TRBV5-6 and TRBJ1-1; D not resolved. CDR3 length: 14 residues. Looked up from germline, CDR1 is SGHDT and CDR2 is YYEEEE. The ends were cut back, 0 bases at V and 1 base at J, with 7 bases in the middle. CDR3 residues: CASSLDRRNTEAFF. CDR3 DNA sequence: TGTGCCAGCAGCTTGGATAGGAGGAACACTGAAGCTTTCTTT.

The chain links TRBV11-2 to TRBJ1-3; D is possibly TRBD1 (5 bases). Germline V lookup: CDR1 SGHAT, CDR2 FQNNGV. The CDR3 contains 15 residues. V was trimmed by 2 bases and J by 1 base, leaving 9 bases between them. For the CDR3, the DNA is TGTGCCAGCAGCTTAAGGGGCTATTCTGGAAACACCATATATTTT. Encoded protein: CASSLRGYSGNTIYF. Together with reference TRBV11-2 and TRBJ1-3, the CDR3 gives the full variable domain: EAGVAQSPRYKIIEKRQSVAFWCNPISGHATLYWYQQILGQGPKLLIQFQNNGVVDDSQLPKDRFSAERLKGVDSTLKIQPAKLEDSAVYLCASSLRGYSGNTIYFGEGSWLTVV.

This clone appeared a single time. The chain couples TRBV2 to TRBJ2-7; weak D call: TRBD2 (6 bases). The germline V gene encodes CDR1 SNHLY and CDR2 FYNNEI. Between the trimmed V and J ends, which lost 3 bases and 8 bases, there was a span of 8 bases. The CDR3 is 11 amino acids. The DNA for the CDR3 is TGTGCCAGCAGTGAGGGAGGCCAGCAGTACTTC. Translating it yields CASSEGGQQYF.

The V gene is TRBV11-3, the J gene TRBJ2-7; D is possibly TRBD1 (6 bases). V was trimmed by 3 bases and J by 3 bases, leaving 9 bases between them. The length of the CDR3 is 13 residues. The germline CDR1 and CDR2 sequences are SGHNT and YENEEA. CDR3 nucleotides: TGTGCCAGCAGCTTCGGACAGATCTACGAGCAGTACTTC. Protein product: CASSFGQIYEQYF.

The V gene is TRBV3-1 (or the pseudogene TRBV3-2), the J gene TRBJ1-1, with D uncertain. Germline values: CDR1 LGHDT, CDR2 YNNKEL (reference sequence). This CDR3 is built from 14 residues. The V and J ends lost 4 bases and 2 bases respectively, with 11 bases between them. The CDR3 DNA is TGTGCCAGCAGCCGGTCCCGGGGAAACACTGAAGCTTTCTTT. Amino acid sequence: CASSRSRGNTEAFF.

The rearrangement uses TRBV2 and TRBJ2-3, with 8 nucleotides matching TRBD1. The CDR3 loop spans 16 amino acids. Germline V gives CDR1 SNHLY, CDR2 FYNNEI. With V trimmed by 5 bases and J by 3 bases, 10 bases remained unmatched. CDR3 residues: CASSPRRGQGTDTQYF. CDR3 bases: TGTGCCAGCAGTCCTCGTCGTGGACAGGGTACAGATACGCAGTATTTT. Looking up the rest from reference TRBV2 and TRBJ2-3 gives the full variable domain: EPEVTQTPSHQVTQMGQEVILRCVPISNHLYFYWYRQILGQKVEFLVSFYNNEISEKSEIFDDQFSVERPDGSNFTLKIRSTKLEDSAMYFCASSPRRGQGTDTQYFGPGTRLTVL.

The chain uses TRBV19 and TRBJ1-2, with TRBD1 as a possible D gene (6 bases). This CDR3 is 14 amino acids long. The germline V gene has CDR1 LNHDA and CDR2 SQIVND (reference sequence). V was pared by 7 bases and J by 3 bases, with 15 bases between. DNA for the CDR3: TGTGCCAGTACTGCGACACAGGGACACTATGGCTACACCTTC. It is translated as CASTATQGHYGYTF.